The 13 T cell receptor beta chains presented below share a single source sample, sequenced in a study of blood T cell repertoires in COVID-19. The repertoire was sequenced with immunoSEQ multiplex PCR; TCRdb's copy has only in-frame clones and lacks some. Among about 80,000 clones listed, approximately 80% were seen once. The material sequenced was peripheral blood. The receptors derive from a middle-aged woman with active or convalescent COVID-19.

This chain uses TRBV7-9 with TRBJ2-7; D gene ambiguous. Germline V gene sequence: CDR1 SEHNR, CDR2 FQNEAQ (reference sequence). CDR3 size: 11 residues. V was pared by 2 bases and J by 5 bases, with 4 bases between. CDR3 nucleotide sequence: TGTGCCAGCAGCTTAATAAACGAGCAGTACTTC. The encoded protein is CASSLINEQYF.

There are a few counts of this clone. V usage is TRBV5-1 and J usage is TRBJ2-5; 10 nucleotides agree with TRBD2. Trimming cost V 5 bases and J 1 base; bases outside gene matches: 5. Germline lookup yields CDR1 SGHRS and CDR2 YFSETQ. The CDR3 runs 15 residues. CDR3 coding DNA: TGCGCCAGCAGTTTAGCGGGGGGATCCCAAGAGACCCAGTACTTC. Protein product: CASSLAGGSQETQYF.

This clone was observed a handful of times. The CDR3 spells CASSFRYTEAFF. CDR3 DNA: TGTGCCAGCAGTTTTCGTTACACTGAAGCTTTCTTT. The chain combines TRBV12-3 or TRBV12-4 with TRBJ1-1, with no clear D. The CDR3 consists of 12 residues. The V end was cut by 3 bases, the J end by 3 bases, with 5 bases between.

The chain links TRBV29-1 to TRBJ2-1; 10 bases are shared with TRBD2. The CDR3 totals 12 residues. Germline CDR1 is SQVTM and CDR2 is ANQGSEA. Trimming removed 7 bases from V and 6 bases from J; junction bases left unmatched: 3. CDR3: CSAWTSGNEQFF. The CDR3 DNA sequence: TGCAGCGCCTGGACTAGCGGCAATGAGCAGTTCTTC.

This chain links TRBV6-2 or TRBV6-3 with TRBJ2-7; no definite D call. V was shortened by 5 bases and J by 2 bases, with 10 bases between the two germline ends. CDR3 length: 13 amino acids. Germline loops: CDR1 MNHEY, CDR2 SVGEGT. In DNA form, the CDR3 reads TGTGCCAGCAGTAGTAACAGTGCCTACGAGCAGTACTTC. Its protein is CASSSNSAYEQYF.

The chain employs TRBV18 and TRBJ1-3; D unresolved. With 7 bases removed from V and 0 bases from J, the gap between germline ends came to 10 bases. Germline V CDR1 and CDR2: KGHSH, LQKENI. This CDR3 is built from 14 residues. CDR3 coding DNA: TGTGCCAGCTTATCCCCCTCCTCTGGAAACACCATATATTTT. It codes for CASLSPSSGNTIYF.

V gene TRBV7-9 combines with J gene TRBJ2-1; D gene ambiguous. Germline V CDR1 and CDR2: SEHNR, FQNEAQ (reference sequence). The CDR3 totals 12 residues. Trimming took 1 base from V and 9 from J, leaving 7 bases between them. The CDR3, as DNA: TGTGCCAGCAGCTTAGGAGGCACTGAGCAGTTCTTC. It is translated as CASSLGGTEQFF. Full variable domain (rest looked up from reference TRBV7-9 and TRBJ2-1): DTGVSQNPRHKITKRGQNVTFRCDPISEHNRLYWYRQTLGQGPEFLTYFQNEAQLEKSRLLSDRFSAERPKGSFSTLEIQRTEQGDSAMYLCASSLGGTEQFFGPGTRLTVL.

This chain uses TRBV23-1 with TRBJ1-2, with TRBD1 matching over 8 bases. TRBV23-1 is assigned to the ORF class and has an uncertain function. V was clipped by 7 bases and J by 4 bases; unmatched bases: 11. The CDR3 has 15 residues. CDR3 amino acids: CASIRPGGLPYGYTF. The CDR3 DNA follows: TGCGCCAGCATCCGTCCAGGGGGCCTACCCTATGGCTACACCTTC.

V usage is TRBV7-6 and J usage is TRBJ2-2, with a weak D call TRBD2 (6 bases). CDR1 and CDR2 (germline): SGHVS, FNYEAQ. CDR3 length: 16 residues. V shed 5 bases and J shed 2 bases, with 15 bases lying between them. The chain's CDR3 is CASSGAGRFNTGELFF. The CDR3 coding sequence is TGTGCCAGCAGCGGCGCCGGGAGATTCAACACCGGGGAGCTGTTTTTT. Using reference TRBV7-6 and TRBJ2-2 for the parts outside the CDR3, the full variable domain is GAGVSQSPRYKVTKRGQDVALRCDPISGHVSLYWYRQALGQGPEFLTYFNYEAQQDKSGLPNDRFSAERPEGSISTLTIQRTEQRDSAMYRCASSGAGRFNTGELFFGEGSRLTVL.

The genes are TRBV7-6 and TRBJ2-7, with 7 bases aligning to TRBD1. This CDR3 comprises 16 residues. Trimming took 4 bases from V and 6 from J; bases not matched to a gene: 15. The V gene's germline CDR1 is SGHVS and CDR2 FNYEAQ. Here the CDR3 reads CASSWSPQPDRAEQYF. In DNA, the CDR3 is TGTGCCAGCAGCTGGAGTCCCCAACCTGACAGGGCCGAGCAGTACTTC.

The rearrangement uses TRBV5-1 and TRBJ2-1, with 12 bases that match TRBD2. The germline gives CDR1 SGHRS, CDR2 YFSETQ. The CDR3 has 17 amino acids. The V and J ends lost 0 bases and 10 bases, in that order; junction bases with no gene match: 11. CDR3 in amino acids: CASSLAPLAGGPGEQFF. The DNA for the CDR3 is TGCGCCAGCAGCTTGGCTCCCCTAGCGGGAGGGCCAGGAGAGCAGTTCTTC.

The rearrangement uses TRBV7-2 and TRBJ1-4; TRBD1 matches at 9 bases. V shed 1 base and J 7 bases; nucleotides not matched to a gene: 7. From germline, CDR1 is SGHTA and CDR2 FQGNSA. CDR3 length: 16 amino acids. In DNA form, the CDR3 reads TGTGCCAGCAGCTTAGTGGGGGGACAGGGAGGTGAAAAACTGTTTTTT. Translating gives CASSLVGGQGGEKLFF.

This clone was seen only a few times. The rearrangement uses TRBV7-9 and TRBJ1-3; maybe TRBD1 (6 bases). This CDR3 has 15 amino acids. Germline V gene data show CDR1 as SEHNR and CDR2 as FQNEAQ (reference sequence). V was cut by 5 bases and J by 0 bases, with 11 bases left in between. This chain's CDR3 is CASSPTGSSGNTIYF. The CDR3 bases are TGTGCCAGCAGCCCGACAGGCTCCTCTGGAAACACCATATATTTT. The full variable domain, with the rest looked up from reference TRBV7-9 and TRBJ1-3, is DTGVSQNPRHKITKRGQNVTFRCDPISEHNRLYWYRQTLGQGPEFLTYFQNEAQLEKSRLLSDRFSAERPKGSFSTLEIQRTEQGDSAMYLCASSPTGSSGNTIYFGEGSWLTVV.